A single T cell receptor beta chain is shown here with its context. Its cognate antigen is unknown. The assay that was used to sequence DNA from cultured CD4+ T cells was the Oncomine TCR Beta short-read assay. MiXCR, run by TCRdb on the PCR reads, gives a single entry per CDR3 protein. The table includes about 8,300 distinct CDR3 sequences, 45% to 55% detected once. Noted treatment: approximately 10-day PBMC culture with coronavirus spike peptide pools or control peptides (ViraFEST assay). The entry originates in a study of vaccination and CD4 T cells after COVID-19. Germline V gene data show CDR1 as MDHEN and CDR2 as SYDVKM. The CDR3 has 15 residues. J lost 3 bases, V lost 5 bases, and 8 bases had no gene match.

V is TRBV28 and J is TRBJ1-1, with TRBD1 matching over 8 bases. This clonotype was sampled from a human donor who had recovered from COVID-19. The specimen sequenced was CD4+ T cells from blood, cultured in vitro. The CDR3 nucleotides read TGTGCCAGCAGTCCCCGGACAGGGTTTGACACTGAAGCTTTCTTT. Protein: CASSPRTGFDTEAFF.